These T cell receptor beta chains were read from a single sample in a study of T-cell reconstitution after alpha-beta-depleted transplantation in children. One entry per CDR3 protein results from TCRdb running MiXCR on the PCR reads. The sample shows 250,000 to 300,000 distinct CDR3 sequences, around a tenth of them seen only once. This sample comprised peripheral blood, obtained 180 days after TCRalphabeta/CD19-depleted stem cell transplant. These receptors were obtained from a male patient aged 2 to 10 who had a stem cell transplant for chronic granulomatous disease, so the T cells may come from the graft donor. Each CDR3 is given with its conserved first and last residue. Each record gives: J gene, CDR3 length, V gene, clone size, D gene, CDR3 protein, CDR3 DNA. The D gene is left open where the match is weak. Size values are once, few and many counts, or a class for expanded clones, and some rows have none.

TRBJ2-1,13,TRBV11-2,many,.,CASSLDAGNEQFF,TGTGCCAGCAGCTTAGATGCGGGCAATGAGCAGTTCTTC
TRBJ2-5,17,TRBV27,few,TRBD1,CASSPYVMKQGQETQYF,TGTGCCAGCAGTCCTTATGTTATGAAACAGGGGCAAGAGACCCAGTACTTC
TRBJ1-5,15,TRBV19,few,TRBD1,CASSDQPGQNQPQHF,TGTGCCAGTAGTGACCAGCCGGGACAGAATCAGCCCCAGCATTTT
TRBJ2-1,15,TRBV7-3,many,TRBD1,CASSPSGTAYNEQFF,TGTGCCAGCAGCCCATCCGGGACAGCCTACAATGAGCAGTTCTTC
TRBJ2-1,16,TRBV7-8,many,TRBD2,CASSLESSGRANEQFF,TGTGCCAGCAGCTTAGAATCTAGCGGGAGGGCCAATGAGCAGTTCTTC
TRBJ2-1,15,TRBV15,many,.,CATSSGQPSYNEQFF,TGTGCCACCAGCAGCGGCCAGCCCTCCTACAATGAGCAGTTCTTC
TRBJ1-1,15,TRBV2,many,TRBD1,CASRTGRDRDTEAFF,TGTGCCAGCAGGACAGGGAGGGATCGCGACACTGAAGCTTTCTTT
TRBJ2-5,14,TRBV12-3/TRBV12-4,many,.,CASSLRGPSETQYF,TGTGCCAGCAGTTTACGAGGACCGAGTGAGACCCAGTACTTC
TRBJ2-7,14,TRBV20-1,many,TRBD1,CSARDRDRDYEQYF,TGCAGTGCTAGGGACCGGGACAGGGACTACGAGCAGTACTTC
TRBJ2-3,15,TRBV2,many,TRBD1,CASREGQGGTDTQYF,TGTGCCAGCAGAGAGGGACAGGGTGGCACAGATACGCAGTATTTT
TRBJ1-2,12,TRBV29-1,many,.,CSVEAGVKGYTF,TGCAGCGTTGAGGCCGGGGTAAAGGGCTACACCTTC
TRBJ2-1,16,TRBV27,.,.,CASSLWQGLGHNEQFF,TGTGCCAGCAGTTTATGGCAGGGGTTAGGCCACAATGAGCAGTTCTTC
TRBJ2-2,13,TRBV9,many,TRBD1,CASSTGVSGELFF,TGTGCCAGCAGCACAGGGGTGTCCGGGGAGCTGTTTTTT
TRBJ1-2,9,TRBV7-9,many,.,CASSLEDTF,TGTGCCAGCAGCTTAGAAGACACCTTC
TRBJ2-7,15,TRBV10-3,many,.,CAISDNYGASYEQYF,TGTGCCATCAGTGATAATTACGGGGCCTCTTACGAGCAGTACTTC